The TCR beta chain under discussion was sequenced for a study of patients and donors after allogeneic stem cell transplantation. This clonotype was recorded a few times. MiXCR, run by TCRdb on the RT-PCR reads, gives a single entry per CDR3 protein. This repertoire shows roughly 140,000 distinct CDR3 sequences, about 36% found once; its top ten account for roughly 52%. Germline CDR1 is MNHEY and CDR2 is SVGEGT. CDR3 length equals 13 residues. Deletions cut 7 bases from V and 2 bases from J, with 11 bases between. The receptor was derived from a human donor who was either an allogeneic HSCT recipient or a stem cell or donor lymphocyte infusion donor (not recorded which). It is not recorded whose cells these are; they may come from a transplant donor. The J gene is TRBJ1-2, the V gene TRBV6-2 or TRBV6-3; D is unclear. Sample: blood, either unsorted or a sorted T cell fraction (not recorded which). The CDR3 region is CASTRGVNYGYTF. DNA of the CDR3: TGTGCCAGCACCCGTGGAGTGAACTATGGCTACACCTTC.